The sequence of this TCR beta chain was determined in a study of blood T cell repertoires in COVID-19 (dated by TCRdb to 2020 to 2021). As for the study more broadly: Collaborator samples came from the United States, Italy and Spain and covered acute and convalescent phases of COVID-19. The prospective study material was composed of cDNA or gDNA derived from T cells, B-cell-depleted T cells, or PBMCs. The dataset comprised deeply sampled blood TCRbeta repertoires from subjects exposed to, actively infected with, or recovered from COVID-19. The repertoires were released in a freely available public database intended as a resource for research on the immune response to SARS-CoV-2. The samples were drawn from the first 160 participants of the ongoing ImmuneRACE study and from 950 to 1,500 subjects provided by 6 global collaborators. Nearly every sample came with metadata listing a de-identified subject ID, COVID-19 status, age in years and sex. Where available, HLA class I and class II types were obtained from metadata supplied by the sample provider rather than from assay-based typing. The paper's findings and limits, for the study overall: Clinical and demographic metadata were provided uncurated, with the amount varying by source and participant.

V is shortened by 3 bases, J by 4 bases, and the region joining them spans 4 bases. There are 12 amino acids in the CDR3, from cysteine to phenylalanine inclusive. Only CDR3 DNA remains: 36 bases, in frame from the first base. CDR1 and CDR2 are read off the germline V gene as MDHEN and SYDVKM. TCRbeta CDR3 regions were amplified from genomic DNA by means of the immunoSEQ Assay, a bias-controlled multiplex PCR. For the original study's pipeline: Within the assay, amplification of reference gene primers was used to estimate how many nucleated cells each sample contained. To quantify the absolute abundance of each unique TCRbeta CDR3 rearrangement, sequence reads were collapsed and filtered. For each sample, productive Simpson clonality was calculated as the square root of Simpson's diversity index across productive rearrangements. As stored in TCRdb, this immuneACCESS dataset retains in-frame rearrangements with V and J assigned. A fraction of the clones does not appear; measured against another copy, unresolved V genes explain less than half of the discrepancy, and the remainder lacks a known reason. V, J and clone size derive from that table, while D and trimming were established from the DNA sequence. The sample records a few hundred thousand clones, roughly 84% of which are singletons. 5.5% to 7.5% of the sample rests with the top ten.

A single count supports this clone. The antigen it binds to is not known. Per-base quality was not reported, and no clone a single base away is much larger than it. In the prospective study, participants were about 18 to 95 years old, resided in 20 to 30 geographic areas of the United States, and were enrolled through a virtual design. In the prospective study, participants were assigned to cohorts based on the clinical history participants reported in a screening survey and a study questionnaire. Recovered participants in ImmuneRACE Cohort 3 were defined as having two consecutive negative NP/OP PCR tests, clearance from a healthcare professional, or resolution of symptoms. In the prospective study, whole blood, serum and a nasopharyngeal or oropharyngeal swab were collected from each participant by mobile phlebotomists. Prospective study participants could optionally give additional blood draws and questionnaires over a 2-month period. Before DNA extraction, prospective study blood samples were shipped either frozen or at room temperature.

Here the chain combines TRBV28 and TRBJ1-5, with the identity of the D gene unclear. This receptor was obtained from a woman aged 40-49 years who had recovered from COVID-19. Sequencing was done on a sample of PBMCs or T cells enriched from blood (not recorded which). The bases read TGTGCCAGCAGTTTCGGTAATCAGCCCCAGCATTTT. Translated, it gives CASSFGNQPQHF.